This T cell receptor beta chain appears in the sequencing data of a study of blood T cell repertoires in COVID-19. Study in general: Both acute and convalescent COVID-19 samples were obtained from the United States, Italy and Spain. In each case, the material was cDNA or gDNA derived from T cells, B-cell-depleted T cells, or PBMCs.

Trimming at V came to 4 bases and at J to 7 bases, leaving 5 bases not matched to a gene. The CDR3 is made up of 14 amino acids. Germline V lookup: CDR1 SGHDT, CDR2 YYEEEE. Authors' analysis steps: It was from reference gene primer amplification that nucleated cell counts were estimated. Profiled with immunoSEQ multiplex PCR; TCRdb holds only in-frame clones, not every one. V, J and clone size are those of that table, while D and trimming were read from the DNA. The data hold approximately 230,000 clones, with approximately 82% observed a single time. The source of this sequence is a man older than 75 with acute or convalescent COVID-19. The material sequenced was peripheral blood. V and J are TRBV5-6 and TRBJ1-5; 10 bases are shared with TRBD1. The DNA for the CDR3 is TGTGCCAGCAGCATGGGACAGGGGAACCAGCCCCAGCATTTT. Translated, it gives CASSMGQGNQPQHF.